One and the same sample provided the 24 T cell receptor beta chains below, sequenced in a study of preoperative IRX-2 immunotherapy in early breast cancer. Assay used: immunoSEQ multiplex PCR; TCRdb lists only in-frame clones, some missing. The sample yields more than 20,000 clones, around 79% seen once. The treatment here: preoperative locoregional IRX-2 cytokine immunotherapy. The sequencing here drew on lymph node tissue, taken after IRX-2 immunotherapy. The source is a human donor with breast cancer.

This chain links TRBV7-6 with TRBJ2-7; D is perhaps TRBD2 (6 bases). The CDR3 loop spans 14 amino acids. The germline gives CDR1 SGHVS, CDR2 FNYEAQ. V shed 5 bases and J shed 0 bases, with 11 bases lying between them. The CDR3 DNA follows: TGTGCCAGCAGCCCAAGGGACTTCTCCTACGAGCAGTACTTC. Translating gives CASSPRDFSYEQYF. Variable domain in full (rest from reference TRBV7-6 and TRBJ2-7): GAGVSQSPRYKVTKRGQDVALRCDPISGHVSLYWYRQALGQGPEFLTYFNYEAQQDKSGLPNDRFSAERPEGSISTLTIQRTEQRDSAMYRCASSPRDFSYEQYFGPGTRLTVT.

The genes are TRBV19 and TRBJ2-7, with 9 bases aligning to TRBD2. The CDR3 consists of 14 residues. V lost 3 bases to trimming and J lost 5 bases; unmatched junction nucleotides: 5. In germline, CDR1 is LNHDA, CDR2 SQIVND (reference sequence). CDR3 in amino acids: CASSIAGGPDEQYF. Here the CDR3 DNA reads TGTGCCAGTAGTATTGCGGGAGGGCCGGACGAGCAGTACTTC.

The chain joins TRBV29-1 to TRBJ2-5; possibly TRBD2 for D (6 bases). Deletions cut 6 bases from V and 5 bases from J, with 13 bases between. Germline V lookup: CDR1 SQVTM, CDR2 ANQGSEA. CDR3 length equals 12 residues. The CDR3 sequence is CSVAGSGETQYF. In nucleotides, the CDR3 is TGCAGCGTGGCAGGGAGCGGGGAGACCCAGTACTTC. Based on the CDR3 plus reference TRBV29-1 and TRBJ2-5, the full variable domain is SAVISQKPSRDICQRGTSLTIQCQVDSQVTMMFWYRQQPGQSLTLIATANQGSEATYESGFVIDKFPISRPNLTFSTLTVSNMSPEDSSIYLCSVAGSGETQYFGPGTRLLVL.

The sample holds a few counts of this clone. This CDR3 reads CASSLGREGSTDTQYF. DNA of the CDR3: TGTGCCAGCAGCTTAGGGCGGGAGGGGAGCACAGATACGCAGTATTTT. This chain links TRBV11-3 with TRBJ2-3; 9 nucleotides align to TRBD2. Trimming removed 1 base from V and 0 bases from J; junction bases left unmatched: 2. Germline V CDR1 and CDR2: SGHNT, YENEEA. The CDR3 contains 16 residues.

The chain employs TRBV11-3 and TRBJ1-1; 12 bases are shared with TRBD1. The CDR3 extends over 15 amino acids. Germline V lookup: CDR1 SGHNT, CDR2 YENEEA. J lost 10 bases, V lost 5 bases, and 11 bases had no gene match. The CDR3 loop is CASSADGTGGEGAFF. The CDR3 coding sequence is TGTGCCAGCAGCGCTGATGGGACAGGGGGCGAGGGAGCTTTCTTT.

The chain is built from TRBV29-1 and TRBJ1-5; 7 bases line up with TRBD1. V dropped 7 bases and J dropped 8; count of bases not matched to a gene: 11. There are 13 residues in the CDR3. Germline V CDR1 and CDR2: SQVTM, ANQGSEA. CDR3 sequence (DNA): TGCAGCGCCCGACAGGGCTTTTTTGAGCCCCAGCATTTT. It specifies CSARQGFFEPQHF.

The chain combines TRBV19 with TRBJ2-7; D gene unclear. Trimming removed 4 bases from V and 1 base from J, with 11 bases in between. The CDR3 is 14 residues long. Germline V gene sequence: CDR1 LNHDA, CDR2 SQIVND (reference sequence). CDR3 nucleotides: TGTGCCAGTAGTACGACTCCCGCTTCCTACGAGCAGTACTTC. It encodes CASSTTPASYEQYF.

The chain carries TRBV29-1 and TRBJ2-6, with D possibly being TRBD1 (5 bases). V was pared by 3 bases and J by 4 bases, with 22 bases between. Per germline, CDR1 SQVTM and CDR2 ANQGSEA. This CDR3 has 18 amino acids. DNA for the CDR3: TGCAGCGTTGAGCCCCTCGGCCCTGGGGCGTTGGGGGCCAACGTCCTGACTTTC. As protein: CSVEPLGPGALGANVLTF.

The chain carries TRBV28 and TRBJ2-2; tentative D call: TRBD1 (5 bases). The ends were cut back, 2 bases at V and 4 bases at J, with 8 bases in the middle. The CDR3 contains 14 residues. Germline V lookup: CDR1 MDHEN, CDR2 SYDVKM. This chain's CDR3 is CASSLHQGTGELFF. CDR3 DNA sequence: TGTGCCAGCAGTTTACATCAGGGCACCGGGGAGCTGTTTTTT.

V usage is TRBV7-1 and J usage is TRBJ1-5, with 7 bases lining up with TRBD1. TRBV7-1 is assigned to the ORF class and has an uncertain function. The junction had 8 bases not matched to a gene; V was cut back by 5 bases and J by 1 base. There are 16 residues in the CDR3. CDR3 nucleotides: TGTGCCAGCAGCCAAGGACAGGACTGGAGCAATCAGCCCCAGCATTTT. Protein product: CASSQGQDWSNQPQHF.

V and J are TRBV19 and TRBJ2-7; 7 bases are shared with TRBD2. The germline V gene has CDR1 LNHDA and CDR2 SQIVND (reference sequence). The CDR3 contains 15 residues. V shed 4 bases, J shed 5 bases, and the junction held 11 bases outside the gene matches. CDR3 nucleotides: TGTGCCAGTAGTAGGCGGCGGGAGCTCAGCGACGAGCAGTACTTC. Protein: CASSRRRELSDEQYF.

The chain is built from TRBV6-8 and TRBJ1-5; 9 bases fit TRBD1. CDR1 and CDR2 (germline): MNHGY, SAAAGT. This CDR3 has 15 residues. J gave up 1 base and V 6 bases, and 4 bases lay outside the gene matches. For the CDR3, the DNA is TGTGCCAGCAGCGACGGACAGGGGAGCAATCAGCCCCAGCATTTT. It is translated as CASSDGQGSNQPQHF.

The CDR3: CASSRLQGDEETQYF. The DNA for the CDR3 is TGTGCCAGCTCACGACTCCAGGGGGATGAAGAGACCCAGTACTTC. The chain has TRBV18 and TRBJ2-5, with 7 bases matching TRBD1. V lost 4 bases, J lost 3 bases, and 8 bases stayed unmatched. The CDR3 is 15 residues long. Per the germline V gene, CDR1 is KGHSH and CDR2 is LQKENI.

The V gene is TRBV6-8, the J gene TRBJ1-3; possible D gene TRBD1, 6 bases. CDR3 size: 14 residues. V dropped 6 bases and J dropped 0 bases, with 9 bases sitting between them. Germline-derived CDR1 and CDR2 are MNHGY and SAAAGT. The CDR3 region is CASRQGHSGNTIYF. CDR3 bases: TGTGCCAGCAGACAGGGTCACTCTGGAAACACCATATATTTT.

The CDR3 reads CASHQGGTGYGYTF. The CDR3 DNA is TGTGCCAGTCACCAGGGGGGGACGGGCTATGGCTACACCTTC. This rearrangement joins TRBV19 to TRBJ1-2; 7 bases map to TRBD1. The germline V gene has CDR1 LNHDA and CDR2 SQIVND (reference sequence). J lost 4 bases, V lost 8 bases, and 10 bases had no gene match. CDR3 length: 14 amino acids. The whole variable domain, filled in from reference TRBV19 and TRBJ1-2, reads DGGITQSPKYLFRKEGQNVTLSCEQNLNHDAMYWYRQDPGQGLRLIYYSQIVNDFQKGDIAEGYSVSREKKESFPLTVTSAQKNPTAFYLCASHQGGTGYGYTFGSGTRLTVV.

In its sample, this clone ranks as medium-sized. J is TRBJ2-1 and V is TRBV5-1, with 7 bases matching TRBD2. V shed 0 bases, J shed 9 bases, and the junction held 12 bases outside the gene matches. The germline gives CDR1 SGHRS, CDR2 YFSETQ. The CDR3 is 16 residues long. CDR3 nucleotides: TGCGCCAGCAGCTTGGAGGGCGGGAGAAGTAGGGGTGAGCAGTTCTTC. Translating gives CASSLEGGRSRGEQFF.

This clone was counted a single time. CDR3 nucleotides: TGTGCCAGCAGCCCTTTGGGGACATTGTGGGGACAGGGAGGCTACACCTTC. It is translated as CASSPLGTLWGQGGYTF. This chain uses TRBV2 with TRBJ1-2, with 9 bases lining up with TRBD1. Germline loops: CDR1 SNHLY, CDR2 FYNNEI. The CDR3 spans 17 residues. V lost 6 bases to trimming and J lost 8 bases; unmatched junction nucleotides: 19.

This clone came up once. This chain connects TRBV28 to TRBJ2-7; weak D call: TRBD1 (6 bases). CDR1 is MDHEN and CDR2 is SYDVKM in the germline V gene. CDR3 length: 12 residues. With 6 bases removed from V and 4 bases from J, the gap between germline ends came to 10 bases. In DNA, the CDR3 is TGTGCCAGCAGCAGGGGCGGTTACGAGCAGTACTTC. Protein product: CASSRGGYEQYF.

Only a few counts were recorded for this clone. The chain combines TRBV6-8 with TRBJ2-7; TRBD2 matches 7 bases. Germline CDR1 reads MNHGY; CDR2 reads SAAAGT. The V segment lost 4 bases and the J segment 6 bases; nucleotides outside the gene matches: 6. The CDR3 is 13 amino acids. CDR3 coding DNA: TGTGCCAGCAGTTGGCGGGAGATGAGCGAGCAGTACTTC. It yields the protein CASSWREMSEQYF.

The chain is built from TRBV19 and TRBJ2-7, with TRBD1 matching 10 bases. From germline, CDR1 is LNHDA and CDR2 SQIVND (reference sequence). V gave up 10 bases and J gave up 2 bases; unmatched junction bases: 5. This CDR3 has 13 residues. This CDR3 reads CATRTGGTYEQYF. DNA for the CDR3: TGTGCCACACGGACAGGGGGGACCTACGAGCAGTACTTC.

The chain couples TRBV11-3 to TRBJ2-1; 9 bases map to TRBD2. The CDR3 totals 14 residues. The V gene's germline CDR1 is SGHNT and CDR2 YENEEA. V dropped 5 bases and J dropped 7; count of bases not matched to a gene: 6. For the CDR3, the DNA is TGTGCCAGCAGCCACGAGCGGGAGGTAAATGAGCAGTTCTTC. Protein sequence: CASSHEREVNEQFF.

This clone was seen a handful of times. The chain recombines TRBV6-8 with TRBJ1-5; D is possibly TRBD1 (5 bases). Looked up from germline, CDR1 is MNHGY and CDR2 is SAAAGT. The CDR3 sequence is 16 residues long. Trimming left V 7 bases short and J 6 bases short, with 22 bases between. The CDR3 DNA follows: TGTGCCAGCACCACTTCTTACCGGGACGCGGGTCAGCCCCAGCATTTT. Protein product: CASTTSYRDAGQPQHF.

V and J are TRBV11-3 and TRBJ2-2; 8 positions agree with TRBD1. Germline V gene sequence: CDR1 SGHNT, CDR2 YENEEA. The V gene end was trimmed by 6 bases and the J gene end by 1 base; junction bases not matched to a gene: 13. The CDR3 covers 18 residues. CDR3 amino acids: CASRNNQGARRNTGELFF. The DNA of the CDR3 is TGTGCCAGCAGGAATAATCAGGGGGCTAGAAGGAACACCGGGGAGCTGTTTTTT.

The rearrangement joins TRBV28 to TRBJ1-2, with a tentative D call TRBD1 (6 bases). CDR1 is MDHEN, CDR2 SYDVKM, per germline. The CDR3 consists of 14 residues. V lost 10 bases and J 4 bases, leaving 19 bases between the germline ends. This CDR3 is CAIQGQLTIYGYTF. CDR3 nucleotide sequence: TGTGCCATCCAAGGACAGCTAACAATCTATGGCTACACCTTC.